This passage covers 30 T cell receptor beta chains from one sample sequenced in a study of blood T cell repertoires in COVID-19. TCRdb's copy holds only in-frame clones and misses some; the assay was immunoSEQ multiplex PCR. The data show more than 250,000 clones, nearly 90% seen once. The sample consisted of PBMCs or T cells enriched from blood (not recorded which). Receptors originate from a young woman with acute COVID-19.

This sequence joins TRBV6-5 and TRBJ1-2; possibly TRBD1 for D (5 bases). V dropped 7 bases and J dropped 6 bases, with 15 bases sitting between them. The length of the CDR3 is 13 residues. Germline V gene sequence: CDR1 MNHEY, CDR2 SVGAGI. DNA for the CDR3: TGTGCCAGCACTGTCAGCCAGGGTAATGGCTACACCTTC. It yields the protein CASTVSQGNGYTF.

This chain connects TRBV5-5 to TRBJ2-1; 11 bases agree with TRBD2. Trimming removed 5 bases from V and 7 bases from J; junction bases left unmatched: 11. This CDR3 is 16 amino acids long. Germline-derived CDR1 and CDR2 are SGHKS and YYEKEE (reference sequence). The CDR3 loop reads CASSLPGTSGLNEQFF. CDR3 coding DNA: TGTGCCAGCAGTTTGCCCGGGACTAGCGGCCTTAATGAGCAGTTCTTC.

The chain couples TRBV5-5 to TRBJ2-2, with TRBD1 as a possible D gene (5 bases). The CDR3 runs 16 residues. V was pared by 5 bases and J by 0 bases, with 14 bases between. The germline gives CDR1 SGHKS, CDR2 YYEKEE (reference sequence). As DNA, the CDR3 is TGTGCCAGCAGGATACCCCGACAGTCGAACACCGGGGAGCTGTTTTTT. Its translation is CASRIPRQSNTGELFF.

The chain is built from TRBV3-1 (or the pseudogene TRBV3-2) and TRBJ1-2; 7 bases are a match to TRBD1. The CDR3 is 14 residues long. V was clipped by 4 bases and J by 8 bases; unmatched bases: 10. Germline V gives CDR1 LGHDT, CDR2 YNNKEL (reference sequence). DNA for the CDR3: TGTGCCAGCAGCCCCACAGACAGGGTAAACGGCTACACCTTC. Translated, it gives CASSPTDRVNGYTF.

The chain is built from TRBV5-4 and TRBJ2-4, with 7 bases matching TRBD2. V lost 5 bases to trimming and J lost 3 bases; unmatched junction nucleotides: 5. Per germline, CDR1 SGHNT and CDR2 YYREEE (reference sequence). This CDR3 has 14 residues. CDR3 nucleotides: TGTGCCAGCAGACGAGCGGGAAACAAAAACATTCAGTACTTC. As protein: CASRRAGNKNIQYF.

The rearrangement links TRBV6-5 to TRBJ1-2; 9 positions match TRBD1. CDR1 MNHEY and CDR2 SVGAGI come from the germline V gene. This CDR3 spans 15 amino acids. V was pared by 4 bases and J by 0 bases, with 3 bases of the junction left unmatched. CDR3 in DNA: TGTGCCAGCAGTTGGGGGACAGGGACTAACTATGGCTACACCTTC. Its translation: CASSWGTGTNYGYTF.

The chain combines TRBV20-1 with TRBJ2-1; D might be TRBD2 (6 bases). CDR1 DFQATT and CDR2 SNEGSKA come from the germline V gene (reference sequence). The V end was cut by 6 bases, the J end by 15 bases, with 18 bases between. This CDR3 is built from 11 residues. The CDR3 is CSASEGRDLFF. The CDR3 nucleotides are TGCAGTGCCTCGGAAGGGCGGGATCTGTTCTTC.

The sample holds one count of this clone. This sequence joins TRBV7-6 and TRBJ2-5; weak D call: TRBD2 (6 bases). With 1 base removed from V and 3 bases from J, the gap between germline ends came to 9 bases. The germline V gene encodes CDR1 SGHVS and CDR2 FNYEAQ. CDR3 length: 14 amino acids. CDR3 amino acids: CASSLVGEEETQYF. Written as DNA, the CDR3 is TGTGCCAGCAGCTTAGTGGGGGAGGAAGAGACCCAGTACTTC.

V and J are TRBV6-2 or TRBV6-3 and TRBJ2-7; 9 bases are a match to TRBD2. J was trimmed by 4 bases and V by 0 bases; bases with no gene match: 4. The CDR3 extends over 15 amino acids. Germline V gives CDR1 MNHEY, CDR2 SVGEGT. The CDR3 region is CASSYSAGGPYEQYF. The CDR3 DNA sequence: TGTGCCAGCAGTTACTCTGCGGGAGGGCCTTACGAGCAGTACTTC.

This clone was found once. The V gene is TRBV9, the J gene TRBJ2-7; D unresolved. V dropped 3 bases and J dropped 5 bases, with 18 bases sitting between them. The CDR3 has 15 residues. Germline V lookup: CDR1 SGDLS, CDR2 YYNGEE. The CDR3 bases are TGTGCCAGCAGCGAGAAAGAGAGGTCTGAAAACGAGCAGTACTTC. This gives the protein CASSEKERSENEQYF.

V and J are TRBV4-3 and TRBJ2-3; D remains unclear. Trimming cost V 1 base and J 2 bases, with 10 bases left between them. Germline V CDR1 and CDR2: LGHNA, YSLEER. The CDR3 runs to 15 residues. As DNA, the CDR3 is TGCGCCAGCAGCCAAGCCGGTGGTCACACAGATACGCAGTATTTT. Protein product: CASSQAGGHTDTQYF.

V usage is TRBV4-3 and J usage is TRBJ2-7; 8 positions agree with TRBD2. V lost 1 base and J lost 6; bases outside the gene matches: 8. CDR3 length equals 15 residues. The germline V gene has CDR1 LGHNA and CDR2 YSLEER. The CDR3 loop is CASSQAIGRASEQYF. The CDR3 DNA reads TGCGCCAGCAGCCAAGCCATCGGGAGGGCCAGCGAGCAGTACTTC.

In this sample, this clone turned up once. The J gene is TRBJ1-5, the V gene TRBV6-5; D may be TRBD1 (6 bases). Germline V gene data show CDR1 as MNHEY and CDR2 as SVGAGI. With 5 bases removed from V and 6 bases from J, the gap between germline ends came to 14 bases. This CDR3 spans 14 amino acids. The DNA for the CDR3 is TGTGCCAGCAGTCTGAAAGGGACAATTCAGCCCCAGCATTTT. It specifies CASSLKGTIQPQHF.

This chain uses TRBV6-2 or TRBV6-3 with TRBJ2-5; D may be TRBD2 (5 bases). Looked up from germline, CDR1 is MNHEY and CDR2 is SVGEGT. Deletions cut 5 bases from V and 4 bases from J, with 17 bases between. CDR3 length equals 15 residues. CDR3 protein: CASSPTEGNGETQYF. CDR3 sequence (DNA): TGTGCCAGCAGTCCCACCGAGGGTAACGGAGAGACCCAGTACTTC.

This chain uses TRBV28 with TRBJ2-7, with 7 bases fitting TRBD2. The length of the CDR3 is 17 residues. From germline, CDR1 is MDHEN and CDR2 SYDVKM. V shed 4 bases, J shed 0 bases, and the junction held 12 bases outside the gene matches. Here the CDR3 DNA reads TGTGCCAGCAGTTCCCTCTTTAGCGGGCGTCTCTCCTACGAGCAGTACTTC. It translates to CASSSLFSGRLSYEQYF.

V usage is TRBV19 and J usage is TRBJ1-1; D may be TRBD1 (6 bases). The V gene lost 6 bases and the J gene lost 0 bases, with 26 bases spanning the gap. CDR1 is LNHDA and CDR2 is SQIVND in the germline V gene (reference sequence). The CDR3 sequence is 19 residues long. Here the CDR3 reads CASRLGTILGPNMNTEAFF. The CDR3 DNA is TGTGCCAGTAGATTGGGGACAATTCTCGGTCCAAACATGAACACTGAAGCTTTCTTT.

The genes are TRBV7-2 and TRBJ1-2, with unresolved D. V lost 1 base to trimming and J lost 4 bases, with 7 bases between them. In germline, CDR1 is SGHTA, CDR2 FQGNSA. This CDR3 has 13 residues. DNA for the CDR3: TGTGCCAGCAGCTTAGGGGGAGGCTATGGCTACACCTTC. Protein: CASSLGGGYGYTF.

The chain recombines TRBV11-2 with TRBJ1-6; unclear D gene. V was pared by 0 bases and J by 7 bases, with 4 bases between. CDR3 length equals 13 residues. CDR1 and CDR2 (germline): SGHAT, FQNNGV. CDR3 in amino acids: CASSLDRNSPLHF. CDR3 in DNA: TGTGCCAGCAGCTTAGACAGGAATTCACCCCTCCACTTT.

This sequence joins TRBV6-1 and TRBJ2-1, with 7 bases aligning to TRBD2. Germline trimming cut 3 bases from V and 4 bases from J; bases unmatched to any gene: 12. The CDR3 consists of 17 residues. Germline CDR1 is MNHNS and CDR2 is SASEGT. CDR3 in amino acids: CASSDENSGIVYNEQFF. CDR3 in DNA: TGTGCCAGCAGTGACGAAAACAGCGGGATAGTGTACAATGAGCAGTTCTTC.

The chain links TRBV27 to TRBJ1-4; unclear D gene. The CDR3 length is 17 residues. V lost 3 bases, J lost 7 bases, and 21 bases lay in between. Germline CDR1 and CDR2: MNHEY and SMNVEV (reference sequence). The CDR3 spells CASSLMGLEGLGEKLFF. CDR3 nucleotide sequence: TGTGCCAGCAGTTTGATGGGCTTGGAGGGCCTTGGTGAAAAACTGTTTTTT.

The chain combines TRBV4-2 with TRBJ2-3; D is ambiguous. CDR3 length: 15 residues. V was shortened by 5 bases and J by 2 bases, with 14 bases between the two germline ends. Germline CDR1 reads LGHNA; CDR2 reads YNFKEQ. The CDR3 DNA sequence: TGTGCCAGCAGCGGCGGTCTACATATCACAGATACGCAGTATTTT. Residues: CASSGGLHITDTQYF.

This chain's CDR3 is CASSQGTSGSGTYEQYF. The CDR3 DNA follows: TGTGCCAGCAGCCAAGGGACTAGCGGGAGTGGGACCTACGAGCAGTACTTC. The rearrangement links TRBV5-4 to TRBJ2-7; 14 nucleotides line up with TRBD2. V shed 4 bases, J shed 2 bases, and the junction held 8 bases outside the gene matches. This CDR3 is 17 amino acids long. Germline lookup yields CDR1 SGHNT and CDR2 YYREEE (reference sequence).

The CDR3 sequence is CSASLSTDTQYF. Written as DNA, the CDR3 is TGCAGCGCTAGCCTAAGCACAGATACGCAGTATTTT. This chain links TRBV29-1 with TRBJ2-3; D is perhaps TRBD2 (5 bases). The CDR3 loop spans 12 amino acids. Trimming shortened V by 7 bases and J by 0 bases, and 8 bases separated the two germline ends. Per germline, CDR1 SQVTM and CDR2 ANQGSEA.

Written as DNA, the CDR3 is TGTGCCAGCGGACAACTGAACACTGAAGCTTTCTTT. It yields the protein CASGQLNTEAFF. The rearrangement uses TRBV25-1 and TRBJ1-1; a possible D gene is TRBD1 (5 bases). This CDR3 has 12 residues. Germline V CDR1 and CDR2: MGHDK, SYGVNS. The V end was cut by 8 bases, the J end by 0 bases, with 7 bases between.

This sequence joins TRBV19 and TRBJ2-7; TRBD2 agrees at 15 bases. Trimming at V came to 7 bases and at J to 1 base, leaving 11 bases not matched to a gene. The germline V gene encodes CDR1 LNHDA and CDR2 SQIVND (reference sequence). The CDR3 contains 18 residues. CDR3 in DNA: TGTGCCAGTAATCCGGGACTAGCGGGAGGAGAAGGGTCCTACGAGCAGTACTTC. It yields the protein CASNPGLAGGEGSYEQYF.

CDR3 amino acids: CASSPTRSGELFF. For the CDR3, the DNA is TGTGCCAGCAGTCCTACTAGGTCCGGGGAGCTGTTTTTT. The genes are TRBV27 and TRBJ2-2, with a possible D match to TRBD2 (5 bases). Trimming cost V 5 bases and J 6 bases, with 10 bases left between them. Germline V CDR1 and CDR2: MNHEY, SMNVEV (reference sequence). The CDR3 totals 13 residues.

As for this clone: The same CDR3 also results from other DNA sequences found in this sample. The V gene is TRBV4-3, the J gene TRBJ2-1; possible D gene TRBD2, 6 bases. With 3 bases removed from V and 2 bases from J, the gap between germline ends came to 11 bases. The CDR3 totals 15 residues. Germline-derived CDR1 and CDR2 are LGHNA and YSLEER. The CDR3 protein is CASSQGTATYNEQFF. In DNA, the CDR3 is TGCGCCAGCAGCCAGGGGACTGCTACCTACAATGAGCAGTTCTTC.

This chain links TRBV10-1 with TRBJ2-5, with a possible D match to TRBD1 (6 bases). Germline lookup yields CDR1 WNHNN and CDR2 SYGVQD (reference sequence). Trimming took off 3 bases at V and 5 bases at J, with 13 bases between the two ends. The CDR3 extends over 14 amino acids. The CDR3 DNA follows: TGCGCCAGCAGTGAATCGACAGGACAGGAGACCCAGTACTTC. Translation gives CASSESTGQETQYF.

This chain links TRBV28 with TRBJ2-1; 7 positions match TRBD1. J gave up 4 bases and V 5 bases, and 8 bases lay outside the gene matches. Germline V gene data show CDR1 as MDHEN and CDR2 as SYDVKM. This CDR3 contains 15 residues. The CDR3 DNA is TGTGCCAGCAGTAAGGACAGGTGGGAGTACAATGAGCAGTTCTTC. Translation: CASSKDRWEYNEQFF.

The rearrangement links TRBV11-3 to TRBJ2-7; 7 nucleotides line up with TRBD1. Germline V gene data show CDR1 as SGHNT and CDR2 as YENEEA. J gave up 3 bases and V 5 bases, and 7 bases lay outside the gene matches. The CDR3 is made up of 14 amino acids. The CDR3 reads CASSPGGTGYEQYF. In DNA, the CDR3 is TGTGCCAGCAGCCCAGGGGGAACGGGCTACGAGCAGTACTTC.